The text below deals with one TCR beta chain. Its antigen is currently unknown. The CDR3 contains 16 residues. Germline V gene lookup returns CDR1 MNHNS and CDR2 SASEGT. V was pared by 4 bases and J by 4 bases, with 9 bases of the junction left unmatched. Some clones are missing from TCRdb's copy, which holds only in-frame ones; the method was immunoSEQ multiplex PCR. The data contain fewer than 8,500 clones, 80% of them singletons. Autologous stem cell transplantation was followed by relapse in every patient, and brentuximab vedotin exposure varied. Negative selection with magnetic separation was used to purify CD4+ T cells from thawed PBMCs. These data are taken from a study of PD-1 blockade in classical Hodgkin lymphoma. Study information: Patients in the cohort were put on intravenous nivolumab, 3 mg/kg every 2 weeks.

General study results and limits: By C4D1, diversity of CD4+ TCRs had risen significantly, whereas that of CD8+ TCRs had not. Exclusion removed patients who began nivolumab under 1 year after ASCT. Healthy donors reportedly exceeded newly diagnosed patients in baseline TCR diversity.

V usage is TRBV6-1 and J usage is TRBJ2-5; TRBD1 agrees at 10 bases. The origin of this receptor is a human donor with classical Hodgkin lymphoma. The sample here was CD4+ T cells from blood, taken at baseline. The CDR3 protein is CASSVPTGGYLETQYF. DNA of the CDR3: TGTGCCAGCAGTGTTCCGACAGGGGGCTATTTAGAGACCCAGTACTTC.